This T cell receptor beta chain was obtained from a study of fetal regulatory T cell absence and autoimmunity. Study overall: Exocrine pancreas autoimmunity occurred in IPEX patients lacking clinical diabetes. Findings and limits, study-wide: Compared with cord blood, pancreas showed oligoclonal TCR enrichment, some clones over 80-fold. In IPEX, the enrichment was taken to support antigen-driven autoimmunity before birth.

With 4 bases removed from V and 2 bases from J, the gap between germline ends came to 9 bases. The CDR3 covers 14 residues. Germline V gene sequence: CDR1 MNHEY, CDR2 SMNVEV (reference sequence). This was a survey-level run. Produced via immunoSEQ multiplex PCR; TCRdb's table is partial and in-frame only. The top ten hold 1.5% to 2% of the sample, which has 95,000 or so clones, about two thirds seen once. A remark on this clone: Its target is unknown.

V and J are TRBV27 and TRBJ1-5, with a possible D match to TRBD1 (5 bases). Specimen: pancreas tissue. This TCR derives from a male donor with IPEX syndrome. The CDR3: CASSSGTRNQPQHF. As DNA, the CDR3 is TGTGCCAGCAGTTCTGGGACGCGCAATCAGCCCCAGCATTTT.